Presented here are 31 T cell receptor beta chains from one specimen sequenced in a study of blood T cell repertoires in COVID-19. Libraries were prepared by immunoSEQ multiplex PCR; TCRdb keeps only in-frame clonotypes and omits some of them. The data contain more than 85,000 clones, around 73% of them seen just once; the ten biggest clones take up over 7.5%. Input material: peripheral blood. The origin of the receptors is a man aged 60 to 69 with active or convalescent COVID-19.

This clone was detected only once. The V and J genes are TRBV7-8 and TRBJ2-5; no firm D call. Trimming stripped 2 bases from V and 5 bases from J, with 6 bases between. The CDR3 sequence is 12 residues long. From germline, CDR1 is SGHVS and CDR2 FQNEAQ. The CDR3 sequence: CASSLSVETQYF. In nucleotides, the CDR3 is TGTGCCAGCAGCTTATCGGTTGAGACCCAGTACTTC.

This sequence joins TRBV19 and TRBJ1-1; 7 nucleotides align to TRBD1. Germline trimming cut 7 bases from V and 3 bases from J; bases unmatched to any gene: 5. The CDR3 has 13 amino acids. The V gene's germline CDR1 is LNHDA and CDR2 SQIVND (reference sequence). The CDR3 DNA follows: TGTGCCAGTAAGAGAGACAGGGACACTGAAGCTTTCTTT. This gives the protein CASKRDRDTEAFF.

This clone was found a few times. The chain uses TRBV6-5 and TRBJ1-1; a weak D match, TRBD1 (5 bases). The CDR3 extends over 16 amino acids. V was clipped by 0 bases and J by 4 bases, with 15 bases between them. Germline CDR1 MNHEY, CDR2 SVGAGI. The chain's CDR3 is CASSYSMTERFTEAFF. The CDR3, as DNA: TGTGCCAGCAGTTACTCGATGACAGAAAGGTTCACTGAAGCTTTCTTT.

V usage is TRBV9 and J usage is TRBJ2-1; D is uncertain. The germline CDR1 and CDR2 sequences are SGDLS and YYNGEE. The CDR3 runs to 12 residues. V was pared by 2 bases and J by 6 bases, with 6 bases between. CDR3: CASSVNSNEQFF. As DNA, the CDR3 is TGTGCCAGCAGCGTTAACAGCAATGAGCAGTTCTTC.

The chain combines TRBV6-6 with TRBJ2-4; unclear D gene. Deletions cut 5 bases from V and 0 bases from J, with 11 bases between. This CDR3 spans 15 amino acids. Germline V gene sequence: CDR1 MNHNY, CDR2 SVGAGI (reference sequence). This CDR3 is CASSLTTVAKNIQYF. CDR3 DNA sequence: TGTGCCAGCAGTCTGACGACTGTAGCCAAAAACATTCAGTACTTC.

This clone was counted only a few times. This CDR3 reads CASSLATGYSGYTF. The CDR3 DNA follows: TGCGCCAGCAGCTTGGCGACAGGGTATTCTGGCTACACCTTC. This chain joins TRBV5-1 and TRBJ1-2; TRBD1 matches 7 bases. Per the germline V gene, CDR1 is SGHRS and CDR2 is YFSETQ. V lost 0 bases to trimming and J lost 7 bases; unmatched junction nucleotides: 6. This CDR3 has 14 amino acids.

This clone was picked up a small number of times. The chain recombines TRBV2 with TRBJ2-5; weak D call: TRBD1 (6 bases). The CDR3 loop spans 16 amino acids. The germline V and J ends were trimmed by 6 bases and 2 bases, with 19 bases remaining between them. CDR1 is SNHLY and CDR2 is FYNNEI in the germline V gene. The CDR3 DNA is TGTGCCAGCAGCTTTGCCGGGACACAACCTCAAGAGACCCAGTACTTC. This sequence encodes CASSFAGTQPQETQYF.

The chain recombines TRBV24-1 with TRBJ2-2, with a possible D match to TRBD2 (5 bases). The CDR3 has 13 residues. The germline V gene encodes CDR1 KGHDR and CDR2 SFDVKD. V was clipped by 9 bases and J by 7 bases, with 14 bases between them. CDR3 DNA sequence: TGTGCCACCTCGTATTGGGCGGGCGGGGAGCTGTTTTTT. Its translation is CATSYWAGGELFF.

The chain is built from TRBV10-3 and TRBJ2-7; 7 bases fit TRBD1. The V segment lost 4 bases and the J segment 3 bases; nucleotides outside the gene matches: 3. This CDR3 comprises 13 residues. Germline V gene lookup returns CDR1 ENHRY and CDR2 SYGVKD. This chain's CDR3 is CAISAGQDYEQYF. The CDR3 DNA is TGTGCCATCAGTGCAGGACAGGACTACGAGCAGTACTTC.

The chain carries TRBV11-3 and TRBJ2-7, with D perhaps matching TRBD2 (6 bases). V lost 5 bases, J lost 2 bases, and 10 bases lay in between. Per germline, CDR1 SGHNT and CDR2 YENEEA. There are 13 residues in the CDR3. The CDR3 is CASSVGRTYEQYF. The DNA for the CDR3 is TGTGCCAGCAGCGTAGGGAGGACCTACGAGCAGTACTTC.

The V call is TRBV7-3, the J call TRBJ2-7; D call uncertain. The CDR3 contains 13 residues. The germline CDR1 and CDR2 sequences are SGHTA and FQGTGA. Between the trimmed V and J ends, which lost 0 bases and 5 bases, there was a span of 8 bases. CDR3 DNA: TGTGCCAGCAGCTTAACGGCGGCAGACGAGCAGTACTTC. Amino acid sequence: CASSLTAADEQYF.

The rearrangement links TRBV21-1 to TRBJ2-2; the table's TRBD2 call for D was not verified on the DNA. TRBV21-1 is a documented pseudogene. CDR3 length equals 19 residues. CDR3 nucleotide sequence: TGTGCCAGCAGCAAAGCGCATAGCGGGAGGCCCGCGGACACCGGGGAGCTGTTTTTT. It is translated as CASSKAHSGRPADTGELFF.

V is TRBV7-6 and J is TRBJ1-1; a weak D match, TRBD1 (6 bases). V lost 2 bases, J lost 0 bases, and 19 bases lay in between. This CDR3 is built from 18 residues. CDR1 is SGHVS and CDR2 is FNYEAQ in the germline V gene. The CDR3 nucleotides read TGTGCCAGCAGCTTATCACCCCAAACACAGGGTATGAACACTGAAGCTTTCTTT. Residues: CASSLSPQTQGMNTEAFF. Full variable domain (remainder filled in from reference TRBV7-6 and TRBJ1-1): GAGVSQSPRYKVTKRGQDVALRCDPISGHVSLYWYRQALGQGPEFLTYFNYEAQQDKSGLPNDRFSAERPEGSISTLTIQRTEQRDSAMYRCASSLSPQTQGMNTEAFFGQGTRLTVV.

The rearrangement uses TRBV19 and TRBJ2-4; 10 nucleotides align to TRBD1. CDR1 and CDR2 from the germline V gene are LNHDA and SQIVND (reference sequence). Germline trimming cut 3 bases from V and 7 bases from J; bases unmatched to any gene: 6. The CDR3 spans 15 residues. The CDR3 DNA follows: TGTGCCAGTAGTATTGATGAGACAGGGGGCAACATTCAGTACTTC. Amino acid sequence: CASSIDETGGNIQYF.

The chain recombines TRBV5-8 with TRBJ1-1, with 9 nucleotides matching TRBD1. This CDR3 is built from 14 residues. Germline V CDR1 and CDR2: SGHTS, YDEGEE. Trimming at V came to 4 bases and at J to 10 bases, leaving 11 bases not matched to a gene. The CDR3 loop reads CASSPGQGFSIAFF. CDR3 nucleotides: TGTGCCAGCAGCCCCGGACAGGGGTTCTCGATAGCTTTCTTT.

The chain is built from TRBV19 and TRBJ2-2; 8 nucleotides line up with TRBD1. The CDR3 contains 15 residues. Germline V gene data show CDR1 as LNHDA and CDR2 as SQIVND (reference sequence). V gave up 3 bases and J gave up 4 bases; unmatched junction bases: 4. This CDR3 is CASSIRTGRTGELFF. Written as DNA, the CDR3 is TGTGCCAGTAGTATTAGGACAGGGCGCACCGGGGAGCTGTTTTTT. The entire variable domain, with the rest obtained from reference TRBV19 and TRBJ2-2, is as follows: DGGITQSPKYLFRKEGQNVTLSCEQNLNHDAMYWYRQDPGQGLRLIYYSQIVNDFQKGDIAEGYSVSREKKESFPLTVTSAQKNPTAFYLCASSIRTGRTGELFFGEGSRLTVL.

The chain uses TRBV5-1 and TRBJ1-1; D perhaps matches TRBD1 (5 bases). The V end was cut by 4 bases, the J end by 3 bases, with 19 bases between. The germline V gene encodes CDR1 SGHRS and CDR2 YFSETQ. This CDR3 has 16 amino acids. The CDR3 here is CASSPIGRGRDTEAFF. CDR3 sequence (DNA): TGCGCCAGCAGCCCGATTGGGCGGGGGAGGGACACTGAAGCTTTCTTT.

This rearrangement joins TRBV11-2 to TRBJ2-7; the D gene is possibly TRBD1 (6 bases). The ends were cut back, 3 bases at V and 3 bases at J, with 12 bases in the middle. This CDR3 region has 14 residues. Germline V lookup: CDR1 SGHAT, CDR2 FQNNGV. The CDR3: CASSLRTENYEQYF. As DNA, the CDR3 is TGTGCCAGCAGCTTGAGGACAGAAAACTACGAGCAGTACTTC.

The chain uses TRBV19 and TRBJ1-4; D possibly corresponds to TRBD1 (6 bases). Germline CDR1 reads LNHDA; CDR2 reads SQIVND (reference sequence). V lost 6 bases and J lost 3, with 14 bases in between. CDR3 length: 15 amino acids. CDR3 amino acids: CASRAQQGSNEKLFF. CDR3 bases: TGTGCCAGTAGAGCCCAACAGGGTTCTAATGAAAAACTGTTTTTT.

This chain connects TRBV30 to TRBJ2-3, with 10 bases matching TRBD2. This CDR3 comprises 13 residues. Per germline, CDR1 GTSNPN and CDR2 SVGIG (reference sequence). V lost 3 bases to trimming and J lost 6 bases; unmatched junction nucleotides: 3. In DNA, the CDR3 is TGTGCCTGGAGCTCGGGACTAGCGGATACGCAGTATTTT. It translates to CAWSSGLADTQYF.

The rearrangement uses TRBV27 and TRBJ2-2; D is ambiguous. The CDR3 loop spans 13 amino acids. Germline-derived CDR1 and CDR2 are MNHEY and SMNVEV (reference sequence). The germline V and J ends were trimmed by 0 bases and 6 bases, with 5 bases remaining between them. Here the CDR3 DNA reads TGTGCCAGCAGTTTATCCTACTCCGGGGAGCTGTTTTTT. Translating it yields CASSLSYSGELFF.

This chain joins TRBV4-2 and TRBJ2-1; 12 positions match TRBD2. CDR3 length equals 16 residues. Trimming removed 4 bases from V and 4 bases from J; junction bases left unmatched: 5. Germline V gene data show CDR1 as LGHNA and CDR2 as YNFKEQ. CDR3 amino acids: CASSRGLAGLYNEQFF. In DNA form, the CDR3 reads TGTGCCAGCAGCCGCGGACTAGCGGGACTATACAATGAGCAGTTCTTC.

The rearrangement links TRBV14 to TRBJ1-2; D gene ambiguous. Trimming stripped 8 bases from V and 4 bases from J, with 11 bases between. This CDR3 contains 12 residues. Germline values: CDR1 SGHDN, CDR2 FVKESK. The CDR3 DNA reads as TGTGCCAGCGCCGGGAGCTTCTATGGCTACACCTTC. It translates to CASAGSFYGYTF.

This chain's CDR3 is CASRTSQGGDYGYTF. The CDR3 bases are TGTGCCAGCAGGACCAGCCAGGGGGGCGATTATGGCTACACCTTC. The chain uses TRBV6-6 and TRBJ1-2, with 7 bases lining up with TRBD1. Germline CDR1 and CDR2: MNHNY and SVGAGI (reference sequence). J was trimmed by 5 bases and V by 6 bases; bases with no gene match: 12. The CDR3 is 15 amino acids.

The rearrangement uses TRBV3-1 (or the pseudogene TRBV3-2) and TRBJ2-1; 9 bases fit TRBD2. With V trimmed by 4 bases and J by 10 bases, 11 bases remained unmatched. The CDR3 totals 15 residues. Per the germline V gene, CDR1 is LGHDT and CDR2 is YNNKEL (reference sequence). CDR3: CASSPSSSGTREQFF. The CDR3 coding sequence is TGTGCCAGCAGCCCCTCCTCTAGCGGGACTCGGGAGCAGTTCTTC.

The rearrangement links TRBV10-3 to TRBJ1-1; TRBD1 is a possible D gene (6 bases). Germline CDR1 reads ENHRY; CDR2 reads SYGVKD. The CDR3 runs 15 residues. Trimming cost V 6 bases and J 0 bases, with 14 bases left between them. The CDR3 sequence: CAIRGPQGLNTEAFF. Written as DNA, the CDR3 is TGTGCCATCAGGGGTCCCCAGGGGTTGAACACTGAAGCTTTCTTT.

As DNA, the CDR3 is TGTGCCAGCAGCTTGGCTGGGGGCCGCACAGATACGCAGTATTTT. This encodes CASSLAGGRTDTQYF. This sequence joins TRBV5-4 and TRBJ2-3, with a tentative D call TRBD1 (6 bases). The V end was cut by 0 bases, the J end by 1 base, with 9 bases between. This CDR3 is 15 amino acids long. Germline values: CDR1 SGHNT, CDR2 YYREEE (reference sequence).

The rearrangement links TRBV5-1 to TRBJ2-2; D is undetermined. CDR1 is SGHRS and CDR2 is YFSETQ in the germline V gene. Trimming shortened V by 4 bases and J by 0 bases, and 13 bases separated the two germline ends. This CDR3 has 16 amino acids. The CDR3 region is CASSKVDNPNTGELFF. CDR3 in DNA: TGCGCCAGCAGCAAGGTCGACAATCCGAACACCGGGGAGCTGTTTTTT.

J is TRBJ2-3 and V is TRBV10-2, with TRBD1 matching 7 bases. CDR1 WSHSY and CDR2 SAAADI come from the germline V gene. This CDR3 has 17 amino acids. The V segment lost 6 bases and the J segment 0 bases; nucleotides outside the gene matches: 12. CDR3 coding DNA: TGCGCCAGCAGCCAATACAGGGGCGAAGTCAGCACAGATACGCAGTATTTT. The encoded protein is CASSQYRGEVSTDTQYF.

The J gene is TRBJ1-1, the V gene TRBV27; 8 nucleotides align to TRBD1. Germline CDR1 reads MNHEY; CDR2 reads SMNVEV (reference sequence). The J segment lost 4 bases and the V segment lost 6 bases, leaving 7 bases of the junction unmatched. CDR3 length: 14 residues. For the CDR3, the DNA is TGTGCCAGCAGCCTCTTCGACAGGGGCACTGAAGCTTTCTTT. Translated, it gives CASSLFDRGTEAFF.

This clone was detected only a few times. The chain couples TRBV10-3 to TRBJ2-1, with D possibly being TRBD2 (6 bases). The CDR3 is 15 amino acids. With 6 bases removed from V and 4 bases from J, the gap between germline ends came to 16 bases. Germline CDR1 and CDR2: ENHRY and SYGVKD. Here the CDR3 reads CAISPGVAAYNEQFF. The CDR3 region has the DNA TGTGCCATCAGCCCAGGTGTAGCGGCTTACAATGAGCAGTTCTTC.